A selection of T cell receptor beta chains follows, all from one sample in a study of early T cells in non-severe SARS-CoV-2 infection. Using its own MiXCR run on the 5' RACE reads, TCRdb lists one record per CDR3 protein. The sample has about 52,000 distinct CDR3 sequences; roughly 6.2% are singletons. Sequenced sample: whole blood. Receptors originate from an adult who was a healthcare worker with PCR-confirmed SARS-CoV-2 infection or an uninfected control (not recorded which). The CDR3 runs from the conserved cysteine through the conserved F or W. The order of the fields is D gene, clone size, V gene, J gene, CDR3 length, CDR3 protein, CDR3 DNA. D genes are given only for firm matches. Only some rows state a clone size, as once, few, many or a class for expanded clones.

.	few	TRBV6-1	TRBJ2-5	17	CASSRTPGGEGTETQYF	TGTGCCAGCAGCCGAACGCCAGGGGGGGAGGGCACCGAGACCCAGTACTTC
.	.	TRBV7-3	TRBJ1-1	16	CASSPRSSGPGTEAFF	TGTGCCAGCAGCCCCCGGAGCAGCGGGCCGGGCACTGAAGCTTTCTTT
.	few	TRBV7-8	TRBJ1-6	13	CASSLSQNSPLHF	TGTGCCAGCAGCTTATCACAGAATTCACCCCTCCACTTT
.	many	TRBV7-2	TRBJ1-3	13	CASSLARGNTIYF	TGTGCCAGCAGCTTAGCGCGGGGAAACACCATATATTTT
.	many	TRBV6-2/TRBV6-3	TRBJ2-3	14	CASSSGLETDTQYF	TGTGCCAGCAGTTCGGGGCTCGAAACAGATACGCAGTATTTT
.	many	TRBV12-3/TRBV12-4	TRBJ1-5	13	CASSLLTNQPQHF	TGTGCCAGCAGCCTACTGACGAATCAGCCCCAGCATTTT
.	few	TRBV2	TRBJ2-3	14	CASRRTGATDTQYF	TGTGCCAGCAGACGAACGGGAGCCACAGATACGCAGTATTTT
.	many	TRBV11-2	TRBJ2-1	14	CASSLVGGGNEQFF	TGTGCCAGCAGCTTAGTAGGGGGAGGCAATGAGCAGTTCTTC
TRBD1	many	TRBV4-3	TRBJ1-4	16	CASSQDSGTGNEKLFF	TGCGCCAGCAGCCAAGACTCCGGGACAGGGAACGAAAAACTGTTTTTT
.	many	TRBV18	TRBJ1-4	15	CASSPGRATNEKLFF	TGTGCCAGCTCACCAGGGAGAGCAACTAATGAAAAACTGTTTTTT
.	many	TRBV5-1	TRBJ1-1	16	CASSLAERGGGTEAFF	TGCGCCAGCAGCTTGGCTGAGAGGGGCGGAGGTACTGAAGCTTTCTTT